The sequence of this T cell receptor beta chain was determined in a study of blood T cell repertoires in COVID-19. Per the authors' pipeline: For nucleated cells, counts were estimated from reference gene primer amplification. TCRdb's table, derived via immunoSEQ multiplex PCR, lists solely in-frame clones and lacks some. The V and J calls and clone size come from that table; D and trimming were worked out from the DNA. This table has roughly 250,000 clones, about 87% appearing once. V was shortened by 5 bases and J by 4 bases, with 15 bases between the two germline ends. Germline V gene data show CDR1 as WSHSY and CDR2 as SAAADI. The CDR3 has 15 residues.

Sequenced material: PBMCs or T cells enriched from blood (not recorded which). The source is a woman in her thirties or forties with acute COVID-19. V gene TRBV10-2 combines with J gene TRBJ1-5; TRBD1 is a possible D gene (5 bases). In nucleotides, the CDR3 is TGCGCCAGCAGTTCGTTCGGACAAGGGAATCAGCCCCAGCATTTT. This translates into CASSSFGQGNQPQHF.